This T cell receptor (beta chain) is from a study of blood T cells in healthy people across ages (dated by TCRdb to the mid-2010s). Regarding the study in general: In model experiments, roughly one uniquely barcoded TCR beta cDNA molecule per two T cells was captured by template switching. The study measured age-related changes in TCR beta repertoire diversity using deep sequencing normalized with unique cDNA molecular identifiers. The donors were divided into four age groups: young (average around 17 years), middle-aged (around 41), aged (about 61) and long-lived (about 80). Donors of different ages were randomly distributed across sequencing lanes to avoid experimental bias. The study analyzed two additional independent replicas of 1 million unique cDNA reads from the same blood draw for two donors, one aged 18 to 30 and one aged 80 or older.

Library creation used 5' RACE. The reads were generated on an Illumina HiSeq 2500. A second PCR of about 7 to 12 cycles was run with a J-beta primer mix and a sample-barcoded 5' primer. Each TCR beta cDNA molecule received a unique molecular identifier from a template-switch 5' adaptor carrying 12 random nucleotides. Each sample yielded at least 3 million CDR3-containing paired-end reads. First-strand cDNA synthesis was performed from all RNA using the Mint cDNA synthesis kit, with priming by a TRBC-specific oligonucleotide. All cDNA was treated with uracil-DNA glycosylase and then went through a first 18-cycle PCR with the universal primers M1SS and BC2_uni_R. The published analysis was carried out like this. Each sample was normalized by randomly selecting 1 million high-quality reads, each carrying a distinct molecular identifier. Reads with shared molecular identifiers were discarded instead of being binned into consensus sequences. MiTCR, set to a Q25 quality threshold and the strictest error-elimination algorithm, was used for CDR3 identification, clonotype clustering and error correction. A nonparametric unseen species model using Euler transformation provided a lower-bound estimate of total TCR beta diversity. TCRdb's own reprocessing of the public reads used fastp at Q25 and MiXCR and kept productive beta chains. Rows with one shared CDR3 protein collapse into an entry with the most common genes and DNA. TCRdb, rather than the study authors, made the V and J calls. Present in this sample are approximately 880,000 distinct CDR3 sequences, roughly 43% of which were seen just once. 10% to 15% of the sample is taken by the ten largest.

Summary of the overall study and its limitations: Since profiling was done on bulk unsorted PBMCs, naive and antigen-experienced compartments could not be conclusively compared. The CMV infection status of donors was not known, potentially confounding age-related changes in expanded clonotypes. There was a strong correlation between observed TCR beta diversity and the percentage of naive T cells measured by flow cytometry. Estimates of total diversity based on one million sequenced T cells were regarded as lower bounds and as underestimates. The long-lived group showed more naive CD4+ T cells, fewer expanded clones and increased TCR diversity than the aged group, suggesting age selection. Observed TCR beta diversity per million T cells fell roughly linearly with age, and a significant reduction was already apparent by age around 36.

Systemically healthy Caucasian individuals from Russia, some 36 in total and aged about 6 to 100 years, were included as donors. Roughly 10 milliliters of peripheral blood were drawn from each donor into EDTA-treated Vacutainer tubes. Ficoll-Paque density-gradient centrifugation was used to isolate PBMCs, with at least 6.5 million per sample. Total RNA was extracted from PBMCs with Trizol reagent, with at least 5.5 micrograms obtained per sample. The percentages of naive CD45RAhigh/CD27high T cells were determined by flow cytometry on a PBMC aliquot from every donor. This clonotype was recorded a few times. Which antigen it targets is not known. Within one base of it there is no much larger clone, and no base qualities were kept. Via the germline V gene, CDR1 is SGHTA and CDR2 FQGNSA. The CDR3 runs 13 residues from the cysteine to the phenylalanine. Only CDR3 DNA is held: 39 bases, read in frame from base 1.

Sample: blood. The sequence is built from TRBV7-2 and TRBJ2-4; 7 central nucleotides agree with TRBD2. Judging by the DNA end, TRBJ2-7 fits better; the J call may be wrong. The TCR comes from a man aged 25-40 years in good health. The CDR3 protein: CAAAGEGPYEQYF. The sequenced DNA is TGTGCCGCCGCGGGGGAAGGGCCCTACGAGCAGTACTTC.